This passage covers 22 T cell receptor beta chains from one sample sequenced in a study of shared clonotypes between healthy human individuals. Here immunoSEQ multiplex PCR was the method, and the copy in TCRdb shows in-frame clones only, minus some. The sample contains roughly 2.2 million clones, 80% to 95% of which appear only once. Sequencing was done on a sample of naive CD4+ T cells from PBMCs. The sample's subset: CD45RA+ positively selected. Source of these receptors: a man between 18 and 29 years old in good health. Some clones in this sample may be carry-over from other donors' samples.

The chain combines TRBV7-7 with TRBJ2-5; TRBD1 aligns across 8 bases. This CDR3 is 14 amino acids long. The germline V gene encodes CDR1 SSHAT and CDR2 FNYEAQ (reference sequence). The J segment lost 5 bases and the V segment lost 5 bases, leaving 7 bases of the junction unmatched. CDR3 DNA: TGTGCCAGCAGCCGATGGACAGGGTACGAGACCCAGTACTTC. Its translation: CASSRWTGYETQYF.

On this clone itself: The same CDR3 arises from other DNA sequences in this sample as well. The J gene is TRBJ2-7, the V gene TRBV14; TRBD1 matches 9 bases. From germline, CDR1 is SGHDN and CDR2 FVKESK. This CDR3 contains 14 residues. V dropped 4 bases and J dropped 2; count of bases not matched to a gene: 3. In DNA, the CDR3 is TGTGCCAGCAGCCGCGGGACAGGGCCCTACGAGCAGTACTTC. Translation gives CASSRGTGPYEQYF.

Concerning this clone: Distinct nucleotide sequences in the sample also encode this CDR3. The chain couples TRBV10-3 to TRBJ1-6; a weak D match, TRBD1 (5 bases). Looked up from germline, CDR1 is ENHRY and CDR2 is SYGVKD. Between the trimmed V and J ends, which lost 0 bases and 10 bases, there was a span of 7 bases. CDR3 length equals 13 residues. CDR3 region: CAISESRGSPLHF. For the CDR3, the DNA is TGTGCCATCAGTGAGTCTCGGGGGTCACCCCTCCACTTT.

The chain carries TRBV4-2 and TRBJ2-2; D gene unclear. The CDR3 sequence is 15 residues long. V was clipped by 2 bases and J by 2 bases, with 9 bases between them. Germline V gene data show CDR1 as LGHNA and CDR2 as YNFKEQ. The CDR3 DNA is TGTGCCAGCAGCCAATACGCAGAAAACACCGGGGAGCTGTTTTTT. It translates to CASSQYAENTGELFF.

The chain has TRBV25-1 and TRBJ1-3; D may be TRBD1 (5 bases). The V and J ends lost 4 bases and 2 bases respectively, with 15 bases between them. The CDR3 has 16 amino acids. The germline gives CDR1 MGHDK, CDR2 SYGVNS. The CDR3 DNA reads TGTGCCAGCAGTGGAACTCGGACATCCGCTGGAAACACCATATATTTT. Translated: CASSGTRTSAGNTIYF. Filled out from reference TRBV25-1 and TRBJ1-3, the complete variable domain reads EADIYQTPRYLVIGTGKKITLECSQTMGHDKMYWYQQDPGMELHLIHYSYGVNSTEKGDLSSESTVSRIRTEHFPLTLESARPSHTSQYLCASSGTRTSAGNTIYFGEGSWLTVV.

This sequence joins TRBV19 and TRBJ2-7; no reliable D call. Germline assignment: CDR1 LNHDA and CDR2 SQIVND (reference sequence). Trimming left V 1 base short and J 3 bases short, with 10 bases between. The CDR3 has 14 amino acids. The CDR3 region is CASSIGLRVYEQYF. CDR3 nucleotide sequence: TGTGCCAGTAGTATAGGCCTTCGGGTCTACGAGCAGTACTTC.

For this clone: The same CDR3 is also encoded by other DNA sequences in this sample. The chain has TRBV28 and TRBJ1-5; D unclear. The CDR3 consists of 15 residues. V was trimmed by 3 bases and J by 2 bases, leaving 11 bases between them. CDR1 is MDHEN and CDR2 is SYDVKM in the germline V gene. The DNA of the CDR3 is TGTGCCAGCAGTTTCGGAGATTTCGGCAATCAGCCCCAGCATTTT. Its protein is CASSFGDFGNQPQHF.

This rearrangement joins TRBV27 to TRBJ1-1; the D is unclear. CDR1 and CDR2 (germline): MNHEY, SMNVEV (reference sequence). V was shortened by 8 bases and J by 4 bases, with 11 bases between the two germline ends. The CDR3 covers 12 residues. The CDR3 here is CASGILGTEAFF. CDR3 coding DNA: TGTGCCAGCGGGATACTGGGCACTGAAGCTTTCTTT.

The chain employs TRBV7-2 and TRBJ1-2; no reliable D call. The CDR3 contains 15 residues. Looked up from germline, CDR1 is SGHTA and CDR2 is FQGNSA. Trimming took 0 bases from V and 2 from J, leaving 10 bases between them. In DNA form, the CDR3 reads TGTGCCAGCAGCTTAGCGCATACAGCGAACTATGGCTACACCTTC. It is translated as CASSLAHTANYGYTF.

This chain joins TRBV6-1 and TRBJ2-3, with 8 nucleotides matching TRBD2. Germline lookup yields CDR1 MNHNS and CDR2 SASEGT. This CDR3 comprises 17 residues. J lost 5 bases, V lost 4 bases, and 14 bases had no gene match. In DNA, the CDR3 is TGTGCCAGCAGTGCGGGTCTCCGGGAGGGACCGTTAGATACGCAGTATTTT. Its protein product is CASSAGLREGPLDTQYF.

To note about this clone: Other DNA sequences in this sample translate to the same CDR3. Here the CDR3 reads CASSLGQGGEQYF. The CDR3 region has the DNA TGCGCCAGCAGCCTGGGACAGGGTGGCGAGCAGTACTTC. The chain carries TRBV5-1 and TRBJ2-7, with 9 bases aligning to TRBD1. The trim removed 4 bases at V and 6 bases at J, leaving 5 bases unmatched. The V gene's germline CDR1 is SGHRS and CDR2 YFSETQ. CDR3 length: 13 amino acids.

The chain couples TRBV7-8 to TRBJ1-2; the D gene is possibly TRBD1 (6 bases). With 7 bases removed from V and 1 base from J, the gap between germline ends came to 22 bases. Germline V gives CDR1 SGHVS, CDR2 FQNEAQ. There are 17 residues in the CDR3. The CDR3 spells CASTETLGGARNYGYTF. The CDR3 region has the DNA TGTGCCAGCACCGAAACCTTGGGGGGGGCCCGTAACTATGGCTACACCTTC.

The chain couples TRBV19 to TRBJ2-1; D is perhaps TRBD2 (6 bases). CDR3 length: 15 amino acids. Per the germline V gene, CDR1 is LNHDA and CDR2 is SQIVND (reference sequence). V dropped 5 bases and J dropped 4 bases, with 15 bases sitting between them. The CDR3 sequence: CASSVIADSYNEQFF. CDR3 nucleotides: TGTGCCAGTAGTGTAATAGCGGATTCTTACAATGAGCAGTTCTTC.

This chain connects TRBV27 to TRBJ2-6, with D possibly matching TRBD1 (6 bases). CDR3 length: 18 residues. CDR1 is MNHEY, CDR2 SMNVEV, per germline (reference sequence). V lost 6 bases to trimming and J lost 0 bases, with 18 bases between them. The CDR3 coding sequence is TGTGCCAGCAGCCCTCTTTTCGGCAGGGGCTCTGGGGCCAACGTCCTGACTTTC. This codes for CASSPLFGRGSGANVLTF.

Notes on this clone: A much larger clone lies a single base off, so this may be a read error. The chain carries TRBV7-9 and TRBJ2-3, with TRBD2 as a possible D gene (6 bases). Germline CDR1 and CDR2: SEHNR and FQNEAQ (reference sequence). The CDR3 runs 13 residues. Trimming left V 6 bases short and J 4 bases short, with 11 bases between. CDR3 sequence reads: CASRSSGADTQYF. Written as DNA, the CDR3 is TGTGCCAGCAGGTCCTCGGGGGCAGATACGCAGTATTTT. Full variable domain (remainder filled in from reference TRBV7-9 and TRBJ2-3): DTGVSQNPRHKITKRGQNVTFRCDPISEHNRLYWYRQTLGQGPEFLTYFQNEAQLEKSRLLSDRFSAERPKGSFSTLEIQRTEQGDSAMYLCASRSSGADTQYFGPGTRLTVL.

The chain carries TRBV7-6 and TRBJ1-1; perhaps TRBD1 as D (6 bases). Trimming took 4 bases from V and 11 from J, leaving 17 bases between them. Germline CDR1 reads SGHVS; CDR2 reads FNYEAQ. This CDR3 has 13 residues. DNA of the CDR3: TGTGCCAGCAGCTCCACAGGGCCCTCTGCCGCTTTCTTT. Its translation is CASSSTGPSAAFF.

The chain has TRBV7-9 and TRBJ2-1; D not resolved. This CDR3 spans 14 amino acids. The germline CDR1 and CDR2 sequences are SEHNR and FQNEAQ (reference sequence). V was shortened by 1 base and J by 7 bases, with 11 bases between the two germline ends. The CDR3 DNA follows: TGTGCCAGCAGCTTAGACCTCGTTTCGAATGAGCAGTTCTTC. It specifies CASSLDLVSNEQFF.

This rearrangement joins TRBV11-2 to TRBJ2-1; either TRBD1 or TRBD2 may fit D (6 bases each). CDR3 length equals 15 residues. V lost 5 bases, J lost 3 bases, and 14 bases lay in between. Germline CDR1 reads SGHAT; CDR2 reads FQNNGV. CDR3 DNA: TGTGCCAGCAGCCCAGGAGGAGGGGGCTACAATGAGCAGTTCTTC. Residues: CASSPGGGGYNEQFF.

V gene TRBV11-2 combines with J gene TRBJ2-7; the D gene could be TRBD1 or TRBD2 (5 bases each). Germline loops: CDR1 SGHAT, CDR2 FQNNGV. Trimming shortened V by 1 base and J by 6 bases, and 10 bases separated the two germline ends. The length of the CDR3 is 13 residues. The CDR3 spells CASSLARGGEQYF. Written as DNA, the CDR3 is TGTGCCAGCAGCTTAGCTCGTGGGGGCGAGCAGTACTTC.

The J gene is TRBJ2-7, the V gene TRBV6-5, with D possibly being TRBD1 (5 bases). CDR1 is MNHEY and CDR2 is SVGAGI in the germline V gene. The ends were cut back, 6 bases at V and 7 bases at J, with 16 bases in the middle. CDR3 length equals 13 residues. This CDR3 reads CASRGPGPGEQYF. The CDR3 region has the DNA TGTGCCAGCAGGGGGCCCGGGCCCGGGGAGCAGTACTTC.

This clone appeared once. The chain carries TRBV2 and TRBJ2-3; 9 nucleotides line up with TRBD2. The ends lost 6 bases at V and 4 bases at J; junction bases unmatched: 8. Germline V lookup: CDR1 SNHLY, CDR2 FYNNEI. This CDR3 spans 15 amino acids. CDR3 sequence (DNA): TGTGCCAGCAGCGTAGCGGGAGTTCCTCCAGATACGCAGTATTTT. It specifies CASSVAGVPPDTQYF. The full variable domain, completed using reference TRBV2 and TRBJ2-3, is EPEVTQTPSHQVTQMGQEVILRCVPISNHLYFYWYRQILGQKVEFLVSFYNNEISEKSEIFDDQFSVERPDGSNFTLKIRSTKLEDSAMYFCASSVAGVPPDTQYFGPGTRLTVL.

A remark on this clone: The sample contains more than one DNA sequence encoding this CDR3. The chain couples TRBV9 to TRBJ2-1; 11 positions agree with TRBD2. Unmatched junction bases numbered 0, after V lost 1 base and J lost 9 bases. CDR3 length: 13 amino acids. Germline V gene sequence: CDR1 SGDLS, CDR2 YYNGEE. The CDR3 reads CASSVTSGGEQFF. In DNA form, the CDR3 reads TGTGCCAGCAGCGTAACTAGCGGGGGTGAGCAGTTCTTC.